These 8 T cell receptor beta chains share one sample of origin, sequenced in a study of cytomegalovirus exposure and HLA in healthy donors. 60 Vbeta and 13 Jbeta primers were used in PCR. Repertoires were generated with immunoSEQ multiplex PCR, while TCRdb's copy carries only in-frame clones and drops some. In the table there are around 120,000 clones, roughly 84% of which are singletons. The sequenced material came from PBMCs. These receptors came from a girl aged 2 to 10 in good health and CMV-seronegative.

This clone occurred once. The chain links TRBV28 to TRBJ1-5, with 9 nucleotides matching TRBD1. Trimming removed 6 bases from V and 4 bases from J; junction bases left unmatched: 4. CDR1 is MDHEN, CDR2 SYDVKM, per germline. This CDR3 has 14 amino acids. CDR3 residues: CASRLDRGNQPQHF. The CDR3 nucleotides read TGTGCCAGCAGATTGGACAGGGGTAATCAGCCCCAGCATTTT.

This clone was detected once. The genes are TRBV4-2 and TRBJ2-7; 10 bases map to TRBD1. V lost 4 bases and J lost 0; bases outside the gene matches: 6. The CDR3 is made up of 16 amino acids. Germline CDR1 and CDR2: LGHNA and YNFKEQ. CDR3 sequence reads: CASSRLGQGNSYEQYF. CDR3 sequence (DNA): TGTGCCAGCAGCCGATTGGGACAGGGGAACTCCTACGAGCAGTACTTC.

The V gene is TRBV5-1, the J gene TRBJ2-2; 7 bases align to TRBD1. This CDR3 spans 16 amino acids. CDR1 and CDR2 (germline): SGHRS, YFSETQ. Trimming took 5 bases from V and 7 from J; bases not matched to a gene: 14. The DNA of the CDR3 is TGCGCCAGCAGACCCGGGACAGACCCTTACGGCGGGGAGCTGTTTTTT. It yields the protein CASRPGTDPYGGELFF.

The genes are TRBV5-4 and TRBJ2-7; D gene ambiguous. Trimming cost V 0 bases and J 0 bases, with 10 bases left between them. The CDR3 sequence is 15 residues long. From germline, CDR1 is SGHNT and CDR2 YYREEE (reference sequence). The CDR3 region is CASSLGLSSSYEQYF. The CDR3 nucleotides are TGTGCCAGCAGCTTGGGCCTTTCCAGCTCCTACGAGCAGTACTTC. Full variable domain (rest looked up from reference TRBV5-4 and TRBJ2-7): ETGVTQSPTHLIKTRGQQVTLRCSSQSGHNTVSWYQQALGQGPQFIFQYYREEENGRGNFPPRFSGLQFPNYSSELNVNALELDDSALYLCASSLGLSSSYEQYFGPGTRLTVT.

This clone showed up just a few times. The gene calls are TRBV6-4 and TRBJ1-5, with 8 positions matching TRBD1. V was pared by 4 bases and J by 2 bases, with 16 bases of the junction left unmatched. The CDR3 is made up of 19 amino acids. CDR1 MRHNA and CDR2 SNTAGT come from the germline V gene. The CDR3 bases are TGTGCCAGCAGTGCACCACCGCCGCAGGGGGCGGGTGGCAATCAGCCCCAGCATTTT. Translating gives CASSAPPPQGAGGNQPQHF.

The rearrangement uses TRBV7-9 and TRBJ1-3; 9 nucleotides match TRBD1. CDR1 and CDR2 from the germline V gene are SEHNR and FQNEAQ (reference sequence). The CDR3 sequence is 15 residues long. After removal of 6 bases from V and 4 bases from J, the junction contained 7 bases not matched to a gene. CDR3: CASRLTGGKGNTIYF. CDR3 nucleotides: TGTGCCAGCAGATTAACAGGGGGCAAAGGAAACACCATATATTTT.

The J gene is TRBJ2-2, the V gene TRBV7-3; 11 bases are shared with TRBD2. CDR1 is SGHTA and CDR2 is FQGTGA in the germline V gene. Trimming at V came to 5 bases and at J to 4 bases, leaving 6 bases not matched to a gene. The CDR3 has 16 residues. CDR3 residues: CASSRGLAASTGELFF. The CDR3 DNA reads as TGTGCCAGCAGCCGGGGACTAGCGGCCTCCACCGGGGAGCTGTTTTTT.

This clone was observed a single time. The chain is built from TRBV1 and TRBJ2-7; TRBD2 is taken as the D call from the table, unchecked against the DNA. TRBV1 is designated a pseudogene. The CDR3 has 14 residues. Written as DNA, the CDR3 is TGCACCAGCAGCCCGGATGGGGGGTCCTACGAGCAGTACTTC. This gives the protein CTSSPDGGSYEQYF.